This T cell receptor (beta chain) emerged from a study of Graves' ophthalmopathy and Graves' hyperthyroidism. Amplifying from RNA transcripts, the study obtained TCR beta CDR3 regions. A first-round RT-PCR used HTBI primers, followed by a second-round multiplex PCR. TCRdb reprocessed the multiplex PCR reads via MiXCR and lists one record per CDR3 protein. The repertoire holds 740,000 or so distinct CDR3 sequences, roughly two fifths seen once, with roughly 45% in the top ten. The CDR3 runs to 15 residues. Germline V CDR1 and CDR2: SEHNR, FQNEAQ (reference sequence). V shed 8 bases and J 3 bases; nucleotides not matched to a gene: 7.

The chain links TRBV7-9 to TRBJ2-2; 9 nucleotides agree with TRBD2. The receptor was isolated from an adult man with Graves' ophthalmopathy. Input material: peripheral blood. CDR3 DNA sequence: TGTGCCAGCGTACGGCTAGCGGGATACACCGGGGAGCTGTTTTTT. Its protein is CASVRLAGYTGELFF.